This T cell receptor (beta chain) is from a study of neoadjuvant nivolumab and ipilimumab in lung cancer. The study, taken as a whole, reports: From pretherapy to surgery, tumor richness and clonality rose with dual therapy. Resected-tumor TCR richness correlated positively with pretherapy blood richness. Resected tumors had greater TCR richness and clonality than uninvolved lung. A small number of samples were TCR sequenced.

Remarks on this clone: Antigen: not known.

The protocol was immunoSEQ multiplex PCR, while the TCRdb copy is restricted to in-frame clones and leaves out a portion. The sample yields over 25,000 clones, roughly 90% seen once. This CDR3 contains 13 residues. Trimming pared 4 bases from V and 9 bases from J, leaving 15 bases between. Germline V CDR1 and CDR2: SGHAT, FQNNGV. The chain combines TRBV11-2 with TRBJ1-2; D possibly corresponds to TRBD1 (5 bases). The TCR sequence derives from an adult with non-small cell lung cancer. Material: peripheral blood, obtained after neoadjuvant nivolumab, alone or with ipilimumab, at or shortly before surgery. The CDR3: CASSSPGTDSYTF. CDR3 nucleotides: TGTGCCAGCAGCTCGCCAGGGACGGATAGCTACACCTTC. Looking up the rest from reference TRBV11-2 and TRBJ1-2 gives the full variable domain: EAGVAQSPRYKIIEKRQSVAFWCNPISGHATLYWYQQILGQGPKLLIQFQNNGVVDDSQLPKDRFSAERLKGVDSTLKIQPAKLEDSAVYLCASSSPGTDSYTFGSGTRLTVV.